The 14 T cell receptor beta chains in this list originate from one sample, sequenced in a study of blood T cell repertoires in COVID-19. TCRdb keeps only in-frame clones here, not all; method: immunoSEQ multiplex PCR. The repertoire holds some 66,000 clones, 86% seen once, with approximately 7% in the top ten. Material: peripheral blood. All receptors derive from a middle-aged man with active COVID-19.

In DNA, the CDR3 is TGTGCCAGCAGCTTAGAATTTAGCGCTGGCATTCAGTACTTC. Encoded protein: CASSLEFSAGIQYF. The chain couples TRBV7-2 to TRBJ2-4; tentatively, D is TRBD2 (5 bases). CDR1 and CDR2 from the germline V gene are SGHTA and FQGNSA. This CDR3 spans 14 amino acids. The V end lost 1 base, the J end lost 9 bases, and 13 bases lay between the germline ends.

With regard to this clone: Other DNA sequences in the sample encode the same CDR3. V is TRBV7-9 and J is TRBJ1-2; 8 bases fit TRBD1. The germline CDR1 and CDR2 sequences are SEHNR and FQNEAQ (reference sequence). The ends lost 5 bases at V and 4 bases at J; junction bases unmatched: 3. This CDR3 region has 13 residues. The CDR3 is CASSPTGAYGYTF. CDR3 bases: TGTGCCAGCAGCCCGACAGGGGCCTATGGCTACACCTTC.

CDR3 nucleotide sequence: TGTGCCAGCAGCTTAGGAGGGCCAGATACGCAGTATTTT. Protein: CASSLGGPDTQYF. This chain links TRBV11-3 with TRBJ2-3; D may be TRBD2 (5 bases). The CDR3 contains 13 residues. Germline CDR1 SGHNT, CDR2 YENEEA. Trimming shortened V by 1 base and J by 4 bases, and 6 bases separated the two germline ends. Complete variable domain (other parts from reference TRBV11-3 and TRBJ2-3): EAGVVQSPRYKIIEKKQPVAFWCNPISGHNTLYWYLQNLGQGPELLIRYENEEAVDDSQLPKDRFSAERLKGVDSTLKIQPAELGDSAVYLCASSLGGPDTQYFGPGTRLTVL.

This rearrangement joins TRBV7-8 to TRBJ2-7, with 11 bases aligning to TRBD2. Germline loops: CDR1 SGHVS, CDR2 FQNEAQ. This CDR3 contains 14 residues. Unmatched junction bases numbered 1, after V lost 3 bases and J lost 3 bases. CDR3 DNA: TGTGCCAGCAGCTTGACTAGCGGGGACTACGAGCAGTACTTC. This codes for CASSLTSGDYEQYF.

This chain connects TRBV3-1 (or the pseudogene TRBV3-2) to TRBJ2-7; tentatively, D is TRBD2 (5 bases). The CDR3 runs 16 residues. Germline CDR1 LGHDT, CDR2 YNNKEL (reference sequence). Trimming stripped 0 bases from V and 9 bases from J, with 21 bases between. This CDR3 is CASSQDKGRLASVQYF. The DNA for the CDR3 is TGTGCCAGCAGCCAAGATAAGGGCAGGCTAGCTTCGGTGCAGTACTTC.

This chain connects TRBV11-2 to TRBJ2-7; TRBD2 agrees at 11 bases. The CDR3 runs 17 residues. V trimming: 5 bases; J trimming: 4 bases; junction bases outside the gene matches: 13. The germline CDR1 and CDR2 sequences are SGHAT and FQNNGV. The CDR3 sequence: CASSTPLAGALGYEQYF. The CDR3 DNA reads TGTGCCAGCAGCACACCACTAGCGGGGGCACTTGGATACGAGCAGTACTTC.

The V and J genes are TRBV10-3 and TRBJ2-5, with a possible D match to TRBD2 (6 bases). The CDR3 loop spans 15 amino acids. Germline CDR1 is ENHRY and CDR2 is SYGVKD. V lost 10 bases to trimming and J lost 5 bases, with 23 bases between them. CDR3 sequence (DNA): TGTGCCACTTCTAGACTAGTAGAGAATCTTGAGACCCAGTACTTC. Translated: CATSRLVENLETQYF.

This sequence joins TRBV5-1 and TRBJ1-2; D perhaps matches TRBD1 (5 bases). Germline lookup yields CDR1 SGHRS and CDR2 YFSETQ. V shed 4 bases and J shed 3 bases, with 7 bases lying between them. The CDR3 totals 12 residues. The CDR3 sequence: CASSTTDYGYTF. CDR3 in DNA: TGCGCCAGCAGCACGACAGACTATGGCTACACCTTC.

V and J are TRBV15 and TRBJ1-2; the D gene is possibly TRBD1 (5 bases). V gave up 7 bases and J gave up 2 bases, with 14 bases separating them. Germline V gene lookup returns CDR1 LNHNV and CDR2 YYDKDF (reference sequence). The length of the CDR3 is 14 residues. The CDR3 sequence is CATTPGGGNYGYTF. The CDR3 bases are TGTGCCACCACCCCGGGGGGGGGAAACTATGGCTACACCTTC.

The chain uses TRBV9 and TRBJ1-6; 10 bases agree with TRBD1. Germline V gene lookup returns CDR1 SGDLS and CDR2 YYNGEE. V lost 2 bases to trimming and J lost 9 bases; unmatched junction nucleotides: 5. The CDR3 totals 15 residues. This CDR3 is CASSVGTGETSPLHF. CDR3 nucleotides: TGTGCCAGCAGCGTTGGGACAGGGGAAACTTCACCCCTCCACTTT.

The chain joins TRBV6-5 to TRBJ1-2; 11 nucleotides match TRBD1. The V segment lost 3 bases and the J segment 8 bases; nucleotides outside the gene matches: 8. This CDR3 has 15 residues. Per the germline V gene, CDR1 is MNHEY and CDR2 is SVGAGI. In DNA form, the CDR3 reads TGTGCCAGCAGTTATGGAGGGACAGGGGGGGGAGGCTACACCTTC. It specifies CASSYGGTGGGGYTF.

The V gene is TRBV11-3, the J gene TRBJ2-1; 8 bases map to TRBD2. This CDR3 region has 17 residues. Germline assignment: CDR1 SGHNT and CDR2 YENEEA. The ends lost 5 bases at V and 8 bases at J; junction bases unmatched: 17. The CDR3 is CASSPRSGGPGEDEQFF. The DNA for the CDR3 is TGTGCCAGCAGCCCCAGGTCGGGAGGGCCGGGTGAGGATGAGCAGTTCTTC.

The genes are TRBV7-2 and TRBJ1-1; no clear D gene. Germline lookup yields CDR1 SGHTA and CDR2 FQGNSA. V was pared by 0 bases and J by 1 base, with 15 bases between. The CDR3 contains 17 residues. CDR3 nucleotide sequence: TGTGCCAGCAGCTTAGCGCTTGTATGGTACGGGAACACTGAAGCTTTCTTT. Translation gives CASSLALVWYGNTEAFF.

This chain connects TRBV5-3 to TRBJ1-6; D not resolved. TRBV5-3 is sorted into the ORF group, with uncertain function. The V end was cut by 1 base, the J end by 0 bases, with 17 bases between. The CDR3 contains 19 residues. In DNA form, the CDR3 reads TGTGCCAGAAGCTTGCAGGCGGGCCGAAGTAGCTCCTATAATTCACCCCTCCACTTT. Residues: CARSLQAGRSSSYNSPLHF.